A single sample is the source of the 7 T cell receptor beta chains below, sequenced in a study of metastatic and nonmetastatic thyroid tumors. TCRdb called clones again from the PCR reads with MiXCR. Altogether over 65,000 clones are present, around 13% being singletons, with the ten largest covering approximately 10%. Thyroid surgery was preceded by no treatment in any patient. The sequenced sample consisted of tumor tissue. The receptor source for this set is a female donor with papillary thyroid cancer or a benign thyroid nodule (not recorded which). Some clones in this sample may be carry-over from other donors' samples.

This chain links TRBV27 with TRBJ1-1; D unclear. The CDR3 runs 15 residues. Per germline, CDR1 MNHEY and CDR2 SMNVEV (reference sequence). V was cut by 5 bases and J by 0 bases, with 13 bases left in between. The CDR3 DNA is TGTGCCAGCAGTCTGGCCGTGGGTATGAACACTGAAGCTTTCTTT. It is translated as CASSLAVGMNTEAFF.

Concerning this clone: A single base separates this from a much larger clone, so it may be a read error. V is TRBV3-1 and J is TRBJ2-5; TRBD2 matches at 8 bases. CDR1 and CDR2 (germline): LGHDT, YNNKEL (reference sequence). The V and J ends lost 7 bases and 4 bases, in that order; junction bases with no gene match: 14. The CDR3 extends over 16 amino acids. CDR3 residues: CASIAPGLGFRETQYF. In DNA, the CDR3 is TGTGCCAGCATCGCCCCGGGACTAGGGTTTAGAGAGACCCAGTACTTC.

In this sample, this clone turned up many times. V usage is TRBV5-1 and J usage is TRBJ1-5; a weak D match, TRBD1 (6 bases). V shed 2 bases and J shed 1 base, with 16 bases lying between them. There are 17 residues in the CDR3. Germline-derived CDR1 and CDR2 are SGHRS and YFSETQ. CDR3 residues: CASSFSWGGASNQPQHF. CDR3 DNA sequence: TGCGCCAGCAGCTTTAGCTGGGGGGGGGCGAGCAATCAGCCCCAGCATTTT.

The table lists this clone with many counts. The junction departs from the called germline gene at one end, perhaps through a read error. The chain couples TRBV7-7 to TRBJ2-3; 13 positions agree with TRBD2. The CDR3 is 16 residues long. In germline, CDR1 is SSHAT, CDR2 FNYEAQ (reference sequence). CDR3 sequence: CASSLGLAGGTDTQYF. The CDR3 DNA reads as TGTGCTAGCAGCTTAGGACTAGCGGGAGGCACAGATACGCAGTATTTT.

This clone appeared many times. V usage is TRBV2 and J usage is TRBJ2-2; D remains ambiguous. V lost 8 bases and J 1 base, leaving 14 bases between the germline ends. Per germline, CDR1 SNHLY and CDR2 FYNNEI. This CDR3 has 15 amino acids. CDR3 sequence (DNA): TGTGCCAGCTCCCAAGGTGCCAGGAACACCGGGGAGCTGTTTTTT. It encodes CASSQGARNTGELFF.

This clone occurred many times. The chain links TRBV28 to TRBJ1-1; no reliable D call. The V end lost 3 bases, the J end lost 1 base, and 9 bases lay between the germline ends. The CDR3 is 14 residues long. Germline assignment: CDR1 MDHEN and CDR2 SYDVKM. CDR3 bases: TGTGCCAGCAGTTTGGCCCGGTGGAACACTGAAGCTTTCTTT. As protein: CASSLARWNTEAFF.

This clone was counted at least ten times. CDR3 sequence: CASSIAGDSTQPQHF. Written as DNA, the CDR3 is TGTGCCAGTAGTATAGCCGGTGACAGTACTCAGCCCCAGCATTTT. The chain links TRBV19 to TRBJ1-5; TRBD1 is a possible D gene (5 bases). The CDR3 covers 15 residues. CDR1 is LNHDA and CDR2 is SQIVND in the germline V gene (reference sequence). Trimming removed 1 base from V and 6 bases from J, with 13 bases in between.